This TCR beta chain was recovered during a study of cytomegalovirus exposure and HLA in healthy donors. Study-wide results and caveats: Researchers counted roughly 150 TCR beta chains as cytomegalovirus-associated. In the roughly 130 validation repertoires, a later analysis found that first-cohort TCR clusters tended to co-occur.

About this clone itself: The antigen is unknown.

CDR1 MRHNA and CDR2 SNTAGT come from the germline V gene. This CDR3 spans 13 amino acids. Trimming left V 3 bases short and J 8 bases short, with 10 bases between. TCRdb's table, derived via immunoSEQ multiplex PCR, lists solely in-frame clones and lacks some. The sample consists of about 330,000 clones, roughly 88% of them appearing once. The sequenced sample was PBMCs. This sequence originates from a woman younger than 35 in good health and CMV-seronegative. The chain carries TRBV6-4 and TRBJ2-2; a possible D gene is TRBD2 (6 bases). The CDR3 nucleotides read TGTGCCAGCAGTGAGGCTAGCGAGGGGGAGCTGTTTTTT. Protein: CASSEASEGELFF.